The TCR beta chain under discussion was sequenced for a study of T cells in Graves' hyperthyroidism and ophthalmopathy. Whole-study results and caveats: Most thyroid clonotypes expanded above 0.001 were also detected in blood. Ophthalmopathy onset followed model prediction by a median approximately 6.2 months.

Notes on this clonotype: Its specificity is not known. One base away lies a much larger clone, so this may be a sequencing read error. This CDR3 fails to terminate in the conserved phenylalanine or tryptophan, so it likely reflects a read error.

Deletions cut 6 bases from V and 1 base from J, with 15 bases between. The CDR3 totals 15 residues. The germline gives CDR1 SNHLY, CDR2 FYNNEI. TCR beta CDR3 region amplification was performed from RNA transcripts. First-round RT-PCR of the TCR CDR3 relied on the HTBI primer set. TCRdb called the multiplex PCR reads again in MiXCR, with one record for every CDR3 protein. The sample contains 660,000 or so distinct CDR3 sequences, 45% of which appear only once. The sequenced sample consisted of peripheral blood or thyroid tissue (not recorded which). The source is an adult man with Graves' disease, either hyperthyroidism or ophthalmopathy (not recorded which). V and J are TRBV2 and TRBJ1-2; D uncertain. CDR3 amino acids: CASRERDFVNYGYTL. The CDR3 region has the DNA TGTGCCAGCAGAGAACGGGATTTCGTTAACTATGGCTACACCCTC.